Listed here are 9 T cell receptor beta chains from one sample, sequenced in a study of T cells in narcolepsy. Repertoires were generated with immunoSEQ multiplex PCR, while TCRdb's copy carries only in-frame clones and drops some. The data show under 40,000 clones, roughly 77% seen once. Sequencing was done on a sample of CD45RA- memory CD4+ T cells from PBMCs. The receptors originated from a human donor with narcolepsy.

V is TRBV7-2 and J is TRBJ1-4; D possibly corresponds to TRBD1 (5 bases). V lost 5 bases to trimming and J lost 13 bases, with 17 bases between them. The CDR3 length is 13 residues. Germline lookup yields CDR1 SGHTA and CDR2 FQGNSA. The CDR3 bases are TGTGCCAGCAGCCCCAGTCGTGGGGCTAGACTGTTTTTT. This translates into CASSPSRGARLFF.

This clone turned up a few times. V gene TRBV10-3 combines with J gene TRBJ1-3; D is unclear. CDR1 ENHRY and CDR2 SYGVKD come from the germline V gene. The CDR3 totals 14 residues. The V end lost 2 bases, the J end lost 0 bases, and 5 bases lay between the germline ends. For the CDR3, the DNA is TGTGCCATCAGTGAGCCAGGCTCTGGAAACACCATATATTTT. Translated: CAISEPGSGNTIYF.

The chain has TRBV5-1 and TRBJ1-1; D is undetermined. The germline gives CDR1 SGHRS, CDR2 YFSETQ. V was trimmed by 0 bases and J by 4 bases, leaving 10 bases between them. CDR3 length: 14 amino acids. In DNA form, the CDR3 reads TGCGCCAGCAGCTTGGCAGCCCTAGGCACTGAAGCTTTCTTT. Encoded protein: CASSLAALGTEAFF.

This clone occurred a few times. The CDR3 here is CASRFYNRAPEAFF. The CDR3 DNA follows: TGTGCAAGTCGCTTCTACAACAGGGCACCTGAAGCTTTCTTT. The rearrangement joins TRBV12-2 to TRBJ1-1; whether TRBD1, the table's D call, matches the DNA was not checked. TRBV12-2 is termed a pseudogene. This CDR3 comprises 14 residues.

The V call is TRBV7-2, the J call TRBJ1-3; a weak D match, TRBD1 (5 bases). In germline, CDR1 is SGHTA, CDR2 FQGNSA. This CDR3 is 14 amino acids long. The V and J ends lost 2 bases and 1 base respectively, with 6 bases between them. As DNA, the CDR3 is TGTGCCAGCAGCTTACAGGGATCTGGAAACACCATATATTTT. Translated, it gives CASSLQGSGNTIYF.

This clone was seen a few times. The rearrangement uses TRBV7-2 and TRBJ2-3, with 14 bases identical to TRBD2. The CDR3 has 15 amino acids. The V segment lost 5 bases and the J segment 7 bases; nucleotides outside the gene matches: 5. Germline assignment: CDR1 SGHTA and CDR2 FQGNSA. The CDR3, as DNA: TGTGCCAGCAGCCTCGGGACTAGCGGGAGTAATACGCAGTATTTT. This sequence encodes CASSLGTSGSNTQYF. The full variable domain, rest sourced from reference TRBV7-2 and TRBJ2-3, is GAGVSQSPSNKVTEKGKDVELRCDPISGHTALYWYRQSLGQGLEFLIYFQGNSAPDKSGLPSDRFSAERTGGSVSTLTIQRTQQEDSAVYLCASSLGTSGSNTQYFGPGTRLTVL.

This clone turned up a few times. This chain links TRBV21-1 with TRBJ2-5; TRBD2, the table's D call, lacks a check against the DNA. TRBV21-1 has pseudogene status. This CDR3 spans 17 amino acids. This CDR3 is CASTKPYLAELQETQYF. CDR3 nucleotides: TGTGCCAGCACTAAGCCCTACCTAGCGGAACTTCAAGAGACCCAGTACTTC.

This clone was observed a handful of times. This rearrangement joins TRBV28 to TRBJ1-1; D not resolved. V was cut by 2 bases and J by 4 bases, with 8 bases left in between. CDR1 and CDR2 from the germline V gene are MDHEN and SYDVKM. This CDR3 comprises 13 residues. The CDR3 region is CASSLPASTEAFF. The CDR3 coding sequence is TGTGCCAGCAGTTTACCAGCTTCCACTGAAGCTTTCTTT.

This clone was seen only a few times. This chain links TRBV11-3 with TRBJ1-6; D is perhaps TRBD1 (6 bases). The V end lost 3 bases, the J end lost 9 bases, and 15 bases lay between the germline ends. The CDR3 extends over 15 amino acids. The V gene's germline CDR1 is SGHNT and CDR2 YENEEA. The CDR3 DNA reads TGTGCCAGCAGCTTGGGCGGGGGCGTCAGTTCACCCCTCCACTTT. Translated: CASSLGGGVSSPLHF. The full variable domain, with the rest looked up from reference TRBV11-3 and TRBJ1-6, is EAGVVQSPRYKIIEKKQPVAFWCNPISGHNTLYWYLQNLGQGPELLIRYENEEAVDDSQLPKDRFSAERLKGVDSTLKIQPAELGDSAVYLCASSLGGGVSSPLHFGNGTRLTVT.